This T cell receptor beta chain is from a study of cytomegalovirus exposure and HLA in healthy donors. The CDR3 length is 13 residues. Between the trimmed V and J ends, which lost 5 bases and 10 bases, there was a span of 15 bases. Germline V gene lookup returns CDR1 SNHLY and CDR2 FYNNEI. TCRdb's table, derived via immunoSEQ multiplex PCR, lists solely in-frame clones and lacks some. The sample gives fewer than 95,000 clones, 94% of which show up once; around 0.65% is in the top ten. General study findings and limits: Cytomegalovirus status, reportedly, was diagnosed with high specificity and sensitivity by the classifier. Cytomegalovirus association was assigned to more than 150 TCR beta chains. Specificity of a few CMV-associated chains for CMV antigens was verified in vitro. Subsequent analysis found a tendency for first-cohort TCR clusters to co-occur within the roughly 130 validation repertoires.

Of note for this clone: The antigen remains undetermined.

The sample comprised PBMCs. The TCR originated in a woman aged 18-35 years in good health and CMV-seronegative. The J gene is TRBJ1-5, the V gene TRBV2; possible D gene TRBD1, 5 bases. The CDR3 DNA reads TGTGCCAGCAGTCGGGACTCGGGGGAACCCCAGCATTTT. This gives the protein CASSRDSGEPQHF.